This T cell receptor beta chain appears in the sequencing data of a study of shared T cell receptors in the human thymus. Here immunoSEQ multiplex PCR was the method, and the copy in TCRdb shows in-frame clones only, minus some. Among around 340,000 clones listed, 85% to 95% were seen once. CDR1 and CDR2 (germline): WNHNN, SYGVQD (reference sequence). V was shortened by 0 bases and J by 2 bases, with 14 bases between the two germline ends. The CDR3 covers 17 residues. The sample comprised thymocytes. The chain is built from TRBV10-1 and TRBJ2-1; no firm D call. This clonotype was obtained from a human donor. The CDR3 region is CASSESVGSGTYNEQFF. Here the CDR3 DNA reads TGCGCCAGCAGTGAGTCGGTAGGATCCGGCACCTACAATGAGCAGTTCTTC.